What follows are 17 T cell receptor beta chains derived from one specimen sequenced in a study of Graves' ophthalmopathy and Graves' hyperthyroidism. For repertoire sequencing, the TCR beta CDR3 regions were amplified from RNA transcripts. Investigators did first-round RT-PCR with HTBI primers, then second-round multiplex PCR. TCRdb re-derived calls from the multiplex PCR reads in MiXCR, one entry per CDR3 protein. The table has 260,000 or so distinct CDR3 sequences, 40% to 50% seen once. Sequencing was performed on peripheral blood. Receptor source: an adult man with Graves' ophthalmopathy.

The gene calls are TRBV6-4 and TRBJ2-3; weak D call: TRBD2 (5 bases). Germline CDR1 is MRHNA and CDR2 is SNTAGT. This CDR3 is 18 amino acids long. V was trimmed by 2 bases and J by 1 base, leaving 19 bases between them. CDR3 loop: CASSDPWTPIHCTDTQYF. The CDR3 DNA reads TGTGCCAGCAGTGACCCGTGGACTCCGATTCATTGCACAGATACGCAGTATTTT.

This clonotype showed up many times. V and J are TRBV20-1 and TRBJ2-7; 11 nucleotides align to TRBD2. V trimming: 3 bases; J trimming: 3 bases; junction bases outside the gene matches: 4. In germline, CDR1 is DFQATT, CDR2 SNEGSKA (reference sequence). The CDR3 has 14 amino acids. CDR3: CSASGLAGDYEQYF. The CDR3 DNA reads as TGCAGTGCTAGCGGACTAGCGGGCGACTACGAGCAGTACTTC.

This clonotype has only a few counts. This chain links TRBV2 with TRBJ1-5; possibly TRBD1 for D (5 bases). The V and J ends lost 6 bases and 6 bases respectively, with 15 bases between them. The CDR3 loop spans 14 amino acids. Germline V gives CDR1 SNHLY, CDR2 FYNNEI. As DNA, the CDR3 is TGTGCCAGCAGCGTAGGGCCTCAGGGTCAGCCCCAGCATTTT. It yields the protein CASSVGPQGQPQHF.

This clonotype was counted between two and nine times. This chain uses TRBV27 with TRBJ2-7; a weak D match, TRBD1 (5 bases). Trimming stripped 5 bases from V and 3 bases from J, with 11 bases between. From germline, CDR1 is MNHEY and CDR2 SMNVEV (reference sequence). The length of the CDR3 is 13 residues. Here the CDR3 DNA reads TGTGCCAGCAGTCCTCATGACAGCTACGAGCAGTACTTC. It is translated as CASSPHDSYEQYF.

This clonotype was observed a handful of times. The chain is built from TRBV2 and TRBJ2-7; 7 positions match TRBD1. The CDR3 extends over 14 amino acids. V trimming: 4 bases; J trimming: 4 bases; junction bases outside the gene matches: 7. The germline V gene encodes CDR1 SNHLY and CDR2 FYNNEI. This CDR3 reads CASSGWDSLYEQYF. The CDR3 region has the DNA TGTGCCAGCAGTGGTTGGGACAGTTTATACGAGCAGTACTTC.

The chain employs TRBV6-5 and TRBJ2-2; 9 nucleotides align to TRBD2. This CDR3 spans 18 amino acids. The junction had 9 bases not matched to a gene; V was cut back by 3 bases and J by 1 base. In germline, CDR1 is MNHEY, CDR2 SVGAGI. CDR3 loop: CASSYRASGTRNTGELFF. Written as DNA, the CDR3 is TGTGCCAGCAGTTATCGGGCTAGCGGGACGAGGAACACCGGGGAGCTGTTTTTT.

The chain uses TRBV11-2 and TRBJ2-5; D may be TRBD1 or TRBD2 (5 bases each). The CDR3 has 17 residues. Germline V gene lookup returns CDR1 SGHAT and CDR2 FQNNGV. Trimming cost V 0 bases and J 11 bases, with 25 bases left between them. CDR3 loop: CASSLDGGGGRTDTQYF. DNA of the CDR3: TGTGCCAGCAGCTTAGATGGGGGTGGCGGGCGCACAGATACGCAGTACTTC. Together with reference TRBV11-2 and TRBJ2-5, the CDR3 gives the full variable domain: EAGVAQSPRYKIIEKRQSVAFWCNPISGHATLYWYQQILGQGPKLLIQFQNNGVVDDSQLPKDRFSAERLKGVDSTLKIQPAKLEDSAVYLCASSLDGGGGRTDTQYFGPGTRLLVL.

About this clonotype itself: Compared with germline, one end of the junction differs, possibly owing to a read error. This rearrangement joins TRBV7-9 to TRBJ2-7; TRBD1 agrees at 8 bases. In germline, CDR1 is SEHNR, CDR2 FQNEAQ (reference sequence). This CDR3 is 14 amino acids long. The CDR3, as DNA: TGTACCAGCAGCTCCCGACAGGGGACGGACGAGCAGTACTTC. It yields the protein CTSSSRQGTDEQYF.

This clonotype was found a few times. The genes are TRBV29-1 and TRBJ1-1, with 8 bases that match TRBD1. With V trimmed by 4 bases and J by 4 bases, 11 bases remained unmatched. Per germline, CDR1 SQVTM and CDR2 ANQGSEA. This CDR3 spans 15 amino acids. The CDR3 reads CSVVQGGFDGTEAFF. The CDR3 nucleotides read TGCAGCGTTGTACAGGGGGGGTTCGACGGCACTGAAGCTTTCTTT.

The chain joins TRBV7-8 to TRBJ1-2, with D possibly TRBD1 on 5 matching bases. Germline V gene data show CDR1 as SGHVS and CDR2 as FQNEAQ. Trimming cost V 3 bases and J 7 bases, with 9 bases left between them. This CDR3 has 12 residues. The CDR3 nucleotides are TGTGCCAGCAGCTTGGGGGGTGCTGGCTACACCTTC. Translating gives CASSLGGAGYTF.

In this sample, this clonotype turned up many times. The CDR3 is CASSRARTGPNQPQHF. CDR3 in DNA: TGTGCCAGCAGTCGGGCGAGGACAGGGCCCAATCAGCCCCAGCATTTT. The chain combines TRBV5-6 with TRBJ1-5, with TRBD1 matching over 8 bases. V lost 5 bases to trimming and J lost 3 bases; unmatched junction nucleotides: 10. Germline V gene sequence: CDR1 SGHDT, CDR2 YYEEEE. This CDR3 has 16 amino acids.

The rearrangement joins TRBV19 to TRBJ1-1; D remains ambiguous. The CDR3 sequence is 8 residues long. The V and J ends lost 6 bases and 12 bases respectively, with 5 bases between them. From germline, CDR1 is LNHDA and CDR2 SQIVND (reference sequence). CDR3 in amino acids: CASRRPFF. CDR3 nucleotides: TGTGCCAGTAGGAGGCCTTTCTTT.

At least ten counts were recorded for this clonotype. The chain is built from TRBV7-8 and TRBJ1-2, with no clear D. The germline V and J ends were trimmed by 5 bases and 0 bases, with 7 bases remaining between them. Germline V lookup: CDR1 SGHVS, CDR2 FQNEAQ. The CDR3 contains 13 residues. CDR3 DNA: TGTGCCAGCAGCGCCACTTCTAACTATGGCTACACCTTC. This encodes CASSATSNYGYTF.

This clonotype was recorded a few times. This chain links TRBV7-8 with TRBJ2-5, with 10 bases lining up with TRBD2. Per the germline V gene, CDR1 is SGHVS and CDR2 is FQNEAQ. V trimming: 5 bases; J trimming: 5 bases; junction bases outside the gene matches: 11. The length of the CDR3 is 16 residues. CDR3 DNA sequence: TGTGCCAGCAGCGGAGTGGGACTAGCGTCGGGGGAGACCCAGTACTTC. Protein: CASSGVGLASGETQYF.

Worth noting for this clonotype: One end of the junction varies from germline; a read error may be responsible. The chain employs TRBV29-1 and TRBJ2-2; 7 positions agree with TRBD1. CDR3 length: 15 amino acids. Germline V gives CDR1 SQVTM, CDR2 ANQGSEA. CDR3 protein: CSVAWDSPNTGELFF. DNA of the CDR3: TGCAGCGTTGCCTGGGACAGCCCGAACACCGGGGAGCTTTTTTTT.

In DNA form, the CDR3 reads TGTGCCAGCAGCTTAGATCGATGGAACACTGAAGCTTTCTTT. Protein product: CASSLDRWNTEAFF. The chain uses TRBV11-2 and TRBJ1-1; D unclear. Germline V gene lookup returns CDR1 SGHAT and CDR2 FQNNGV. With 0 bases removed from V and 1 base from J, the gap between germline ends came to 6 bases. This CDR3 is built from 14 residues.

This clonotype was seen only a few times. The V and J genes are TRBV7-9 and TRBJ1-2; possible D gene TRBD1, 5 bases. CDR1 and CDR2 from the germline V gene are SEHNR and FQNEAQ (reference sequence). Trimming pared 5 bases from V and 7 bases from J, leaving 11 bases between. The CDR3 is made up of 12 amino acids. The chain's CDR3 is CASSTLTVGYTF. CDR3 DNA sequence: TGTGCCAGCAGCACCCTGACAGTTGGCTACACCTTC.